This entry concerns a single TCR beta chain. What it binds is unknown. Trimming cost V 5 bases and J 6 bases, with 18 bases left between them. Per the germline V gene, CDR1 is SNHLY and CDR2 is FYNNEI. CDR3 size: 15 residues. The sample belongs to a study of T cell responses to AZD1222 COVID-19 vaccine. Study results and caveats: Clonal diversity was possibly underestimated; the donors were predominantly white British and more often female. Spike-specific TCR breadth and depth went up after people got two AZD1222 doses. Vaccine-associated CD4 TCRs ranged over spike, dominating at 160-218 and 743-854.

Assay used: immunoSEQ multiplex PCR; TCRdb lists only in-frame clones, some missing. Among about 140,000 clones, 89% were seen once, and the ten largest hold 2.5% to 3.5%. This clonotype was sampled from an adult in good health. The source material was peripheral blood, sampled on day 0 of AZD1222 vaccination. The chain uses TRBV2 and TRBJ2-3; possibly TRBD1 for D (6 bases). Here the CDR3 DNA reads TGTGCCAGCAGTCGCGGCAGGGGAGTCATGGATACGCAGTATTTT. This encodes CASSRGRGVMDTQYF.